Listed here are 10 T cell receptor beta chains from one sample, sequenced in a study of response to subunit inactivated influenza vaccine. TCRdb itself ran the RT-PCR reads through MiXCR, one entry per CDR3 protein. The sample shows hundreds of thousands of distinct CDR3 sequences, approximately 11% of them seen only once. The sequencing here drew on PBMCs from blood, taken 40 to 50 days after vaccination. These receptors all stem from a man in his fifties who received an inactivated influenza vaccine.

V gene TRBV10-3 combines with J gene TRBJ2-5; 7 nucleotides line up with TRBD1. Trimming removed 6 bases from V and 0 bases from J; junction bases left unmatched: 4. Germline-derived CDR1 and CDR2 are ENHRY and SYGVKD. CDR3 length: 14 amino acids. CDR3 residues: CAIRGTDYQETQYF. The CDR3 DNA reads TGTGCCATCAGAGGGACAGACTACCAAGAGACCCAGTACTTC.

This clonotype was seen ten or more times. The J gene is TRBJ2-1, the V gene TRBV7-2; perhaps TRBD1 as D (5 bases). The CDR3 is 15 amino acids. The V and J ends lost 2 bases and 0 bases respectively, with 8 bases between them. Germline V gene lookup returns CDR1 SGHTA and CDR2 FQGNSA. CDR3 protein: CASSLSGNSYNEQFF. CDR3 bases: TGTGCCAGCAGCTTATCAGGGAACTCCTACAATGAGCAGTTCTTC.

The gene calls are TRBV27 and TRBJ2-7; 12 bases map to TRBD1. Per the germline V gene, CDR1 is MNHEY and CDR2 is SMNVEV (reference sequence). CDR3 length: 15 amino acids. The J segment lost 6 bases and the V segment lost 3 bases, leaving 6 bases of the junction unmatched. The CDR3 reads CASSFLGQGAGEQYF. The CDR3 nucleotides are TGTGCCAGCAGTTTCCTGGGACAGGGGGCTGGCGAGCAGTACTTC.

This clonotype was seen repeatedly, ten times or more. The chain employs TRBV6-2 or TRBV6-3 and TRBJ2-1, with 7 bases identical to TRBD1. CDR3 length: 18 residues. CDR1 and CDR2 (germline): MNHEY, SVGEGT. V lost 2 bases, J lost 1 base, and 11 bases stayed unmatched. CDR3 sequence: CASSYHPQGVFSYNEQFF. CDR3 DNA: TGTGCCAGCAGTTACCATCCGCAGGGGGTATTTTCCTACAATGAGCAGTTCTTC.

This clonotype was detected ten times or more. The rearrangement joins TRBV11-2 to TRBJ1-2; tentative D call: TRBD1 (6 bases). The length of the CDR3 is 14 residues. V was cut by 5 bases and J by 2 bases, with 12 bases left in between. CDR1 is SGHAT and CDR2 is FQNNGV in the germline V gene. This CDR3 reads CASSPAGDNYGYTF. CDR3 coding DNA: TGTGCCAGCAGCCCCGCAGGGGACAACTATGGCTACACCTTC.

In its sample, this clonotype was seen many times. The chain combines TRBV7-9 with TRBJ2-3, with TRBD2 as a possible D gene (6 bases). Trimming removed 2 bases from V and 0 bases from J, with 18 bases in between. The germline gives CDR1 SEHNR, CDR2 FQNEAQ (reference sequence). The CDR3 covers 18 residues. CDR3 sequence: CASSLSIWAGSSTDTQYF. In DNA, the CDR3 is TGTGCCAGCAGCTTATCTATCTGGGCGGGATCAAGCACAGATACGCAGTATTTT.

This clonotype was detected ten times or more. The chain links TRBV10-2 to TRBJ2-1, with TRBD2 as a possible D gene (5 bases). This CDR3 has 15 amino acids. Germline values: CDR1 WSHSY, CDR2 SAAADI. Between the trimmed V and J ends, which lost 1 base and 7 bases, there was a span of 14 bases. In nucleotides, the CDR3 is TGCGCCAGCAGTGAGTACGGGATTGGCGGGAATGAGCAGTTCTTC. Translating gives CASSEYGIGGNEQFF.

The chain couples TRBV20-1 to TRBJ2-7; D is possibly TRBD2 (5 bases). Germline V gene sequence: CDR1 DFQATT, CDR2 SNEGSKA (reference sequence). The germline V and J ends were trimmed by 6 bases and 4 bases, with 13 bases remaining between them. The CDR3 is 12 amino acids. The DNA of the CDR3 is TGCAGTGCAACCGACGGGGAATACGAGCAGTACTTC. As protein: CSATDGEYEQYF.

The rearrangement links TRBV20-1 to TRBJ2-7; D gene ambiguous. Looked up from germline, CDR1 is DFQATT and CDR2 is SNEGSKA (reference sequence). The CDR3 runs to 12 residues. V gave up 7 bases and J gave up 3 bases, with 13 bases separating them. The CDR3 is CSGQESHYEQYF. For the CDR3, the DNA is TGCAGTGGCCAAGAGTCCCACTACGAGCAGTACTTC.

This clonotype has a handful of counts. This chain uses TRBV20-1 with TRBJ2-7; D uncertain. CDR3 length: 14 amino acids. Germline V gene data show CDR1 as DFQATT and CDR2 as SNEGSKA (reference sequence). The ends were cut back, 0 bases at V and 5 bases at J, with 14 bases in the middle. The CDR3 here is CSARDGRGMHEQYF. As DNA, the CDR3 is TGCAGTGCTAGAGATGGGCGAGGTATGCACGAGCAGTACTTC.